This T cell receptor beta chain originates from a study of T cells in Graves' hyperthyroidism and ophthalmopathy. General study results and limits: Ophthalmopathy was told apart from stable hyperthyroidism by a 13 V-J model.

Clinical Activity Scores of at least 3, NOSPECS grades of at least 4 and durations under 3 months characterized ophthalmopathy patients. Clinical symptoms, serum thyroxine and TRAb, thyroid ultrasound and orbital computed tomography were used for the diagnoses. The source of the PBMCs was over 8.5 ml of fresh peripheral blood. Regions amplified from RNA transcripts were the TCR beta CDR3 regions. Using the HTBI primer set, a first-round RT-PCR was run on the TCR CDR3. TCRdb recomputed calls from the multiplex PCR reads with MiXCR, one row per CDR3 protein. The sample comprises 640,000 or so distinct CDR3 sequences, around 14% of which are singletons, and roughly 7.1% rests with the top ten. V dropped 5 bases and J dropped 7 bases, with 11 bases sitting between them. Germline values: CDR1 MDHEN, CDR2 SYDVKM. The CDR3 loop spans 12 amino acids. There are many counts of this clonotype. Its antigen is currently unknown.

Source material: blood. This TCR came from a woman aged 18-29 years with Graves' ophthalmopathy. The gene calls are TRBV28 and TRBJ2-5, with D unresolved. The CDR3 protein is CASSVSFRTQYF. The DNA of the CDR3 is TGTGCCAGCAGTGTAAGCTTTAGGACCCAGTACTTC.